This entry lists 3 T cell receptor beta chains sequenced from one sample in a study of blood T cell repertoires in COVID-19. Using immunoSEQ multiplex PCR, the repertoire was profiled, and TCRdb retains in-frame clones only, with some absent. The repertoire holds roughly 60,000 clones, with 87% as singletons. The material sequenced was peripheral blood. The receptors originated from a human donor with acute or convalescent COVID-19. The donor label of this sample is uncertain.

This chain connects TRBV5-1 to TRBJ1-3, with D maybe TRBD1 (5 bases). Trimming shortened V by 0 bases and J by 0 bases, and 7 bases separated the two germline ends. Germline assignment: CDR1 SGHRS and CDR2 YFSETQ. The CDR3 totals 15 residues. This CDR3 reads CASSLGQSSGNTIYF. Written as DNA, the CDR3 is TGCGCCAGCAGCTTGGGACAGTCCTCTGGAAACACCATATATTTT.

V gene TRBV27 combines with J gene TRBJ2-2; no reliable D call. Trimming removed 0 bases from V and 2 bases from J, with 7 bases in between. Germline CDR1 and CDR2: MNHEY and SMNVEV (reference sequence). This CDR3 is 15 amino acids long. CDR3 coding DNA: TGTGCCAGCAGTTTATCCCGACTTAACACCGGGGAGCTGTTTTTT. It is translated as CASSLSRLNTGELFF.

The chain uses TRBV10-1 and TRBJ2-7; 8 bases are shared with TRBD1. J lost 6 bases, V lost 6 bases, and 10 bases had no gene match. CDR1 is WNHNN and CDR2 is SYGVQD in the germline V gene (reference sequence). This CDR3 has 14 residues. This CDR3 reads CASSLYDDRGEQYF. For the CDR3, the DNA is TGCGCCAGCAGCCTCTACGATGACAGGGGCGAGCAGTACTTC.